The TCR beta chain described here comes from a study of technical replicates of blood from several donors. Data came from immunoSEQ multiplex PCR; TCRdb stores just in-frame clones and leaves some out. The sample carries around 74,000 clones, 65% to 90% recorded once. V was clipped by 7 bases and J by 2 bases; unmatched bases: 4. The CDR3 covers 13 residues. The V gene's germline CDR1 is SNHLY and CDR2 FYNNEI. The clonotype originates from a human donor in good health. Some clones in this sample may be carry-over from other donors' samples. Sample: PBMCs. The J gene is TRBJ2-7, the V gene TRBV2; TRBD2 agrees at 8 bases. In DNA form, the CDR3 reads TGTGCCAGCATGGGGACTAGTACCTACGAGCAGTACTTC. Translating gives CASMGTSTYEQYF.